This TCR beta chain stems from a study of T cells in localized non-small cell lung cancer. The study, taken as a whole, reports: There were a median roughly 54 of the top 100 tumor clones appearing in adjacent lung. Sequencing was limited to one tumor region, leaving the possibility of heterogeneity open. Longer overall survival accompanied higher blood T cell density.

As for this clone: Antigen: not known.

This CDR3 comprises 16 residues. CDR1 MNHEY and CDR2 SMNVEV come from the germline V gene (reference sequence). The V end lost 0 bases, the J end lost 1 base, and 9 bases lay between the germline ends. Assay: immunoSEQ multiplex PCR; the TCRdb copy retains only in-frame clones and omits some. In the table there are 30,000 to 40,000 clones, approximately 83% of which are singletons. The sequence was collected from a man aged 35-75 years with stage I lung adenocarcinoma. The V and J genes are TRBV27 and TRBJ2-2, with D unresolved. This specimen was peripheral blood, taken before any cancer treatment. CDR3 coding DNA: TGTGCCAGCAGTTTATCACGGAGTTTGAACACCGGGGAGCTGTTTTTT. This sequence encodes CASSLSRSLNTGELFF.